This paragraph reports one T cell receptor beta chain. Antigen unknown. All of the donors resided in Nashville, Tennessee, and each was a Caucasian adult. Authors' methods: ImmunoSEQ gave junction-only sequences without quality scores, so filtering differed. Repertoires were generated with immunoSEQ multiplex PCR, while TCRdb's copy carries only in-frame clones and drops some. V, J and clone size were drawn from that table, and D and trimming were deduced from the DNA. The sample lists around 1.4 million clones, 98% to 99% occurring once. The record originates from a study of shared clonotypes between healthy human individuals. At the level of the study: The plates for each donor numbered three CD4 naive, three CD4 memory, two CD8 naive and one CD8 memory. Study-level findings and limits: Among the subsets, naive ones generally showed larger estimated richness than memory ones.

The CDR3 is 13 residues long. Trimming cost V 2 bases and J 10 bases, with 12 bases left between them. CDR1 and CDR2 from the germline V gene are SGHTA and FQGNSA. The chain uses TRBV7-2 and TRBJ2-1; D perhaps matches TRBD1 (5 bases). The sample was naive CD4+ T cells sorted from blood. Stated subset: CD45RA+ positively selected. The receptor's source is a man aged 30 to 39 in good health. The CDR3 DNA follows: TGTGCCAGCAGCTTAAGGGGTCGGGCAGAGCAGTTCTTC. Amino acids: CASSLRGRAEQFF.